These 26 T cell receptor beta chains were sequenced from one sample in a study of early T cells in non-severe SARS-CoV-2 infection. MiXCR, run by TCRdb on the 5' RACE reads, gives a single entry per CDR3 protein. The sample lists under 90,000 distinct CDR3 sequences; 13% to 15% were seen once. Input material: whole blood. Every receptor here comes from an adult who was a healthcare worker with PCR-confirmed SARS-CoV-2 infection or an uninfected control (not recorded which).

The chain has TRBV20-1 and TRBJ1-2; D is unresolved. CDR1 and CDR2 from the germline V gene are DFQATT and SNEGSKA (reference sequence). The CDR3 is 16 amino acids. Trimming removed 1 base at V and 8 bases at J, with 23 bases between. This CDR3 reads CSARVLRTIAGRGYTF. The DNA for the CDR3 is TGCAGTGCTAGAGTTCTCCGGACTATAGCTGGTCGGGGCTACACCTTC.

This clonotype was seen many times. The genes are TRBV10-1 and TRBJ2-7; weak D call: TRBD1 (8 bases). Trimming shortened V by 3 bases and J by 4 bases, and 13 bases separated the two germline ends. This CDR3 has 14 amino acids. The germline gives CDR1 WNHNN, CDR2 SYGVQD (reference sequence). In DNA form, the CDR3 reads TGCGCCAGCAGTGAAAGCGGGACAGGTTACGAGCAGTACTTC. This encodes CASSESGTGYEQYF.

The chain employs TRBV27 and TRBJ2-5, with TRBD2 as a possible D gene (5 bases). Germline loops: CDR1 MNHEY, CDR2 SMNVEV (reference sequence). Deletions cut 2 bases from V and 2 bases from J, with 12 bases between. The CDR3 sequence is 15 residues long. CDR3 loop: CASSLQTGRQETQYF. The CDR3 DNA sequence: TGTGCCAGCAGTTTACAAACTGGGAGACAAGAGACCCAGTACTTC.

The chain links TRBV4-2 to TRBJ1-4; D not resolved. V lost 0 bases, J lost 8 bases, and 16 bases lay in between. The CDR3 is 16 amino acids. Germline values: CDR1 LGHNA, CDR2 YNFKEQ. CDR3 DNA: TGTGCCAGCAGCCAAGAATGGGCCCGGGGAGGGGAAAAACTGTTTTTT. It encodes CASSQEWARGGEKLFF.

The table lists this clonotype with many counts. The rearrangement joins TRBV7-9 to TRBJ2-1, with TRBD2 matching over 7 bases. V lost 6 bases, J lost 6 bases, and 5 bases stayed unmatched. This CDR3 comprises 13 residues. Looked up from germline, CDR1 is SEHNR and CDR2 is FQNEAQ (reference sequence). The CDR3 reads CASRTSRTNEQFF. The CDR3 nucleotides are TGTGCCAGCAGGACTAGCCGAACCAATGAGCAGTTCTTC.

This clonotype was counted at least ten times. Relative to the germline gene, one junction end is altered; a read error may explain this. CDR3 in DNA: TGTGCCAGCAGCGACAAGCCGGGACTAGCGGGGCCGGCGACTTTT. Amino acid sequence: CASSDKPGLAGPATF. The rearrangement uses TRBV5-6 and TRBJ2-3, with TRBD2 matching 13 bases. The germline V gene encodes CDR1 SGHDT and CDR2 YYEEEE. The length of the CDR3 is 15 residues.

This clonotype was observed a handful of times. The V and J genes are TRBV28 and TRBJ2-7; TRBD1 agrees at 7 bases. The CDR3 loop spans 12 amino acids. Germline CDR1 reads MDHEN; CDR2 reads SYDVKM. J gave up 7 bases and V 6 bases, and 6 bases lay outside the gene matches. CDR3 nucleotide sequence: TGTGCCAGCAGGTCATACAGGGGAGAGCAGTACTTC. Translated, it gives CASRSYRGEQYF.

This chain joins TRBV10-3 and TRBJ2-1; 8 bases align to TRBD1. CDR1 and CDR2 from the germline V gene are ENHRY and SYGVKD. V was clipped by 4 bases and J by 7 bases; unmatched bases: 12. This CDR3 is built from 16 residues. The CDR3 DNA reads TGTGCCATCAGTGGGCCCAGGACAGGGACAAAAAATGAGCAGTTCTTC. Residues: CAISGPRTGTKNEQFF.

This chain uses TRBV29-1 with TRBJ2-1; 8 bases align to TRBD2. V gave up 7 bases and J gave up 2 bases; unmatched junction bases: 10. This CDR3 has 15 residues. Germline lookup yields CDR1 SQVTM and CDR2 ANQGSEA. The CDR3 DNA follows: TGCAGCGGCCAAAGACTAGCGTGGGCCTACAATGAGCAGTTCTTC. Amino acids: CSGQRLAWAYNEQFF.

This clonotype has more than one count but fewer than ten. J is TRBJ2-1 and V is TRBV5-1; D is ambiguous. The V gene lost 7 bases and the J gene lost 5 bases, with 7 bases spanning the gap. The CDR3 spans 11 residues. Germline CDR1 reads SGHRS; CDR2 reads YFSETQ. The DNA of the CDR3 is TGCGCCAGCGGGTCAGACAATGAGCAGTTCTTC. The encoded protein is CASGSDNEQFF.

This clonotype occurred once. A much larger clonotype is one base distant, so this may be a read error. The V call is TRBV11-2, the J call TRBJ2-5; 10 bases line up with TRBD2. The CDR3 extends over 16 amino acids. Germline values: CDR1 SGHAT, CDR2 FQNNGV. For the CDR3, the DNA is TGTGCCGGCAGCTTAACCCCAGCGGGGGGGCTTGAGACCCAGTACTTC. It codes for CAGSLTPAGGLETQYF. The entire variable domain, with the rest obtained from reference TRBV11-2 and TRBJ2-5, is as follows: EAGVAQSPRYKIIEKRQSVAFWCNPISGHATLYWYQQILGQGPKLLIQFQNNGVVDDSQLPKDRFSAERLKGVDSTLKIQPAKLEDSAVYLCAGSLTPAGGLETQYFGPGTRLLVL.

This clonotype was observed a handful of times. The chain carries TRBV4-3 and TRBJ1-3; D not resolved. V was clipped by 1 base and J by 0 bases, with 13 bases between them. CDR1 is LGHNA and CDR2 is YSLEER in the germline V gene. The CDR3 runs to 17 residues. CDR3 bases: TGCGCCAGCAGCCAAGTAGGACTGTTCTTCTCTGGAAACACCATATATTTT. Translated: CASSQVGLFFSGNTIYF.

The chain employs TRBV28 and TRBJ2-3; D unresolved. The CDR3 has 12 amino acids. Per germline, CDR1 MDHEN and CDR2 SYDVKM. Trimming cost V 4 bases and J 4 bases, with 6 bases left between them. CDR3 nucleotides: TGTGCCAGCAGTTCCCCAGCAGATACGCAGTATTTT. This encodes CASSSPADTQYF.

This clonotype showed up just a few times. The genes are TRBV10-2 and TRBJ2-5, with D possibly TRBD2 on 7 matching bases. Germline lookup yields CDR1 WSHSY and CDR2 SAAADI. The CDR3 covers 13 residues. Between the trimmed V and J ends, which lost 7 bases and 4 bases, there was a span of 13 bases. The CDR3 is CASMRGRLETQYF. DNA of the CDR3: TGCGCCAGCATGCGGGGGCGATTAGAGACCCAGTACTTC.

This clonotype occurred a few times. The junction differs from germline at one of its ends, possibly a read error. This chain uses TRBV12-3 or TRBV12-4 with TRBJ2-7; maybe TRBD2 (5 bases). There are 12 residues in the CDR3. In DNA, the CDR3 is TGTGCCACCTCCTTGCCAGATCGGGATCTGCACTTC. Protein product: CATSLPDRDLHF.

This clonotype was detected many times. The V and J genes are TRBV28 and TRBJ1-1, with unresolved D. Trimming left V 3 bases short and J 6 bases short, with 5 bases between. The CDR3 is 11 amino acids. CDR1 is MDHEN and CDR2 is SYDVKM in the germline V gene. The CDR3 sequence: CASSLGPEAFF. CDR3 sequence (DNA): TGTGCCAGCAGTTTGGGCCCTGAAGCTTTCTTT.

The chain couples TRBV18 to TRBJ2-5; 10 bases are a match to TRBD1. Looked up from germline, CDR1 is KGHSH and CDR2 is LQKENI. The CDR3 length is 18 residues. Trimming cost V 2 bases and J 5 bases; bases outside gene matches: 14. The CDR3 here is CASSPTRTGQGQGETQYF. CDR3 coding DNA: TGTGCCAGCTCACCAACTCGAACGGGACAGGGACAGGGGGAGACCCAGTACTTC. Full variable domain (rest looked up from reference TRBV18 and TRBJ2-5): NAGVMQNPRHLVRRRGQEARLRCSPMKGHSHVYWYRQLPEEGLKFMVYLQKENIIDESGMPKERFSAEFPKEGPSILRIQQVVRGDSAAYFCASSPTRTGQGQGETQYFGPGTRLLVL.

This clonotype was seen more than once but under ten times. The V and J genes are TRBV23-1 and TRBJ2-3, with D unresolved. TRBV23-1 is known as an ORF, though its function is uncertain. Trimming shortened V by 0 bases and J by 0 bases, and 10 bases separated the two germline ends. There are 16 residues in the CDR3. The CDR3 bases are TGCGCCAGCAGTCAATCTGGGCAGCCTAGCACAGATACGCAGTATTTT. Translating it yields CASSQSGQPSTDTQYF.

This clonotype appeared a few times. The V call is TRBV19, the J call TRBJ2-2; TRBD2 aligns across 7 bases. The CDR3 has 15 amino acids. Trimming removed 6 bases from V and 3 bases from J; junction bases left unmatched: 7. Per germline, CDR1 LNHDA and CDR2 SQIVND (reference sequence). CDR3 loop: CASRPGEGYTGELFF. The CDR3 DNA reads as TGTGCCAGTAGACCGGGGGAGGGTTACACCGGGGAGCTGTTTTTT.

The sample holds a few counts of this clonotype. The V and J genes are TRBV9 and TRBJ2-1; maybe TRBD1 (6 bases). The CDR3 contains 15 residues. The V end lost 3 bases, the J end lost 6 bases, and 16 bases lay between the germline ends. Germline CDR1 is SGDLS and CDR2 is YYNGEE. Written as DNA, the CDR3 is TGTGCCAGCAGCGAGGGAGCTTCAGGGGCCAATGAGCAGTTCTTC. Its protein product is CASSEGASGANEQFF. The variable domain in full, with the rest retrieved from reference TRBV9 and TRBJ2-1, is DSGVTQTPKHLITATGQRVTLRCSPRSGDLSVYWYQQSLDQGLQFLIQYYNGEERAKGNILERFSAQQFPDLHSELNLSSLELGDSALYFCASSEGASGANEQFFGPGTRLTVL.

V gene TRBV9 combines with J gene TRBJ2-3, with D possibly matching TRBD2 (6 bases). From germline, CDR1 is SGDLS and CDR2 YYNGEE. Trimming took 0 bases from V and 5 from J, leaving 13 bases between them. The CDR3 totals 15 residues. In DNA form, the CDR3 reads TGTGCCAGCAGCGTAGCTGGGAGGTTGCGAGATACGCAGTATTTT. It encodes CASSVAGRLRDTQYF.

This chain links TRBV20-1 with TRBJ2-1; D not resolved. With 0 bases removed from V and 1 base from J, the gap between germline ends came to 7 bases. The CDR3 is 14 residues long. CDR1 DFQATT and CDR2 SNEGSKA come from the germline V gene (reference sequence). The CDR3 DNA is TGCAGTGCTAGAGATCTGTTATCCTACAATGAGCAGTTCTTC. Translated, it gives CSARDLLSYNEQFF.

This clonotype was recorded a few times. V is TRBV20-1 and J is TRBJ2-7; the D call may be TRBD1 or TRBD2 (5 bases each). V dropped 0 bases and J dropped 3 bases, with 12 bases sitting between them. The CDR3 loop spans 14 amino acids. Germline assignment: CDR1 DFQATT and CDR2 SNEGSKA (reference sequence). The CDR3 bases are TGCAGTGCTAGAGATCTCAGGGACCTCTACGAGCAGTACTTC. Protein: CSARDLRDLYEQYF.

The chain couples TRBV7-2 to TRBJ2-7; 9 nucleotides agree with TRBD1. V lost 0 bases, J lost 2 bases, and 2 bases stayed unmatched. CDR3 length: 15 residues. CDR1 and CDR2 (germline): SGHTA, FQGNSA. The CDR3 bases are TGTGCCAGCAGCTTAGCAAGGACAGGGGCCTACGAGCAGTACTTC. Residues: CASSLARTGAYEQYF. Looking up the rest from reference TRBV7-2 and TRBJ2-7 gives the full variable domain: GAGVSQSPSNKVTEKGKDVELRCDPISGHTALYWYRQSLGQGLEFLIYFQGNSAPDKSGLPSDRFSAERTGGSVSTLTIQRTQQEDSAVYLCASSLARTGAYEQYFGPGTRLTVT.

This clonotype occurred many times. This chain uses TRBV29-1 with TRBJ1-1; TRBD1 matches at 7 bases. V gave up 6 bases and J gave up 4 bases; unmatched junction bases: 8. There are 13 residues in the CDR3. Germline V lookup: CDR1 SQVTM, CDR2 ANQGSEA. CDR3 bases: TGCAGCGTCCCACGTGGACAGGCCACTGAAGCTTTCTTT. The encoded protein is CSVPRGQATEAFF.

V gene TRBV30 combines with J gene TRBJ2-7; no clear D gene. Between the trimmed V and J ends, which lost 4 bases and 6 bases, there was a span of 13 bases. The CDR3 length is 12 residues. Germline V gives CDR1 GTSNPN, CDR2 SVGIG (reference sequence). CDR3 sequence: CAWTYPRTEQYF. The CDR3 DNA reads as TGTGCCTGGACGTACCCCCGGACCGAGCAGTACTTC.